This T cell receptor (beta chain) was retrieved from a study of blood T cells in healthy people across ages. Whole-study results and caveats: The unknown donor CMV status may have confounded expanded clonotype changes. A greater number of naive CD4+ cells and higher diversity distinguished long-lived donors from aged donors.

The CDR3 is made up of 14 amino acids. Per the germline V gene, CDR1 is MNHEY and CDR2 is SVGAGI. Trimming took off 2 bases at V and 4 bases at J, with 9 bases between the two ends. As regards this clonotype: Its antigen remains unidentified.

Peripheral blood, 9.5 to 10 milliliters per donor, was collected. Next came a second PCR, run for roughly 6 to 11 cycles, which used a sample-barcoded 5' primer along with a J-beta primer mix. Researchers report that each sample yielded at least 3 million CDR3-containing paired-end reads. TCRdb re-derived calls from the 5' RACE reads in MiXCR, one entry per CDR3 protein. The sample yields about 1.4 million distinct CDR3 sequences, 45% to 70% seen once. Input material: blood. The V call is TRBV6-5, the J call TRBJ2-1; no clear D gene. The clonotype comes from a man aged 18 to 30 in good health. The chain's CDR3 is CASSYKSRYNEQFF. CDR3 bases: TGTGCCAGCAGTTACAAGTCTAGATACAATGAGCAGTTCTTC.